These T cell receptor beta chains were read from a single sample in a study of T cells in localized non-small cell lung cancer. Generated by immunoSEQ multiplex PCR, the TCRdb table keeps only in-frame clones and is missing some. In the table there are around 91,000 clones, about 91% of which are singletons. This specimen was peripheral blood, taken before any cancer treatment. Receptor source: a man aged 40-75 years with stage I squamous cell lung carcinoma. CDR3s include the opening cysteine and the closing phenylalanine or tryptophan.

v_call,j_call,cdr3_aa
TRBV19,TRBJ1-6,CASKDPGRVSPLHF
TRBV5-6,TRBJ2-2,CASTLRARITTGELFF
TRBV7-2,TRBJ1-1,CASSLREVTEAFF
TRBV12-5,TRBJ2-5,CASGPALGGGVPETQYF
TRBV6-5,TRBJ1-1,CASIEDGNREAFF
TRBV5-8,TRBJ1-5,CASNKLVGQGRDQPQHF
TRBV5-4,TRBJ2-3,CASSLGRGGDTQYF
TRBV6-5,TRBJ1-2,CASSPWTANYGYTF
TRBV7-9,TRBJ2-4,CASSPTTLAKNIQYF
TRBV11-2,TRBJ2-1,CASSPDPSRYNEQFF
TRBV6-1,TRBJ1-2,CASLRGGYGYTF
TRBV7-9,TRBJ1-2,CASSFRQGNYGYTF
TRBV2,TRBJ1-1,CASRRTVNTEAFF
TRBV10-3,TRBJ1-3,CAISETDRVAGNTIYF
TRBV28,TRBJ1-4,CASSLRQVATNEKLFF
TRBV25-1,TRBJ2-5,CASKGGDQETQYF
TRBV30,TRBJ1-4,CAWSREKLFF
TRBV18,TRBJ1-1,CASSPLRDRVMNTEAFF
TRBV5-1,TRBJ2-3,CASSLGRFSSTDTQYF
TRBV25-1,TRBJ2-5,CASSESGSQETQYF
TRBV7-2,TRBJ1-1,CASSPRDGNTEAFF
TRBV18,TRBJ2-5,CASSPWASGEETQYF
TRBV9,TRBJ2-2,CASSDSYRAANTGELFF
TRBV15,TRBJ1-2,CATSRVRGNGYTF
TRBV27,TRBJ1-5,CASSLGGFQPQHF
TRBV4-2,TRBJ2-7,CASSQDMRGAYEQYF
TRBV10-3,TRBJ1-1,CAISRQGSTEAFF
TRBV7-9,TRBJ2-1,CASSLLGGRVFEQFF
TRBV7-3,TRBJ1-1,CASSLTGGHTEAFF
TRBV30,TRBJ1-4,CAWTPRTIAEKLFF
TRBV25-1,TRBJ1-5,CASSEASYSNQPQHF
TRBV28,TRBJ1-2,CASRGAWSKVPDYGYTF
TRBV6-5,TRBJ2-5,CATNNKVLGETQYF
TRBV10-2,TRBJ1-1,CASSELYEAFF
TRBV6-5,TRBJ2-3,CASRSLGGMDTQYF
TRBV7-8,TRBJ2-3,CASSLDGWRADTQYF
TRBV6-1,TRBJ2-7,CASETGTGGFREQYF
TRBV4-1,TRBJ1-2,CASSQQTGGGGYGYTF
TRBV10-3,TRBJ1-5,CALDGTGGPQPQHF
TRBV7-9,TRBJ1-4,CASSAGTDVVKLFF
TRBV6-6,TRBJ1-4,CASSRQGNEKLFF
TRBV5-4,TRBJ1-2,CATSRGSNYGYTF
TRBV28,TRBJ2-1,CASSPPSPGVGSEQFF
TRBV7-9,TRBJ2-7,CASSFGTGTYEQYF
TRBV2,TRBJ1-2,CASKQGEGNYGYTF